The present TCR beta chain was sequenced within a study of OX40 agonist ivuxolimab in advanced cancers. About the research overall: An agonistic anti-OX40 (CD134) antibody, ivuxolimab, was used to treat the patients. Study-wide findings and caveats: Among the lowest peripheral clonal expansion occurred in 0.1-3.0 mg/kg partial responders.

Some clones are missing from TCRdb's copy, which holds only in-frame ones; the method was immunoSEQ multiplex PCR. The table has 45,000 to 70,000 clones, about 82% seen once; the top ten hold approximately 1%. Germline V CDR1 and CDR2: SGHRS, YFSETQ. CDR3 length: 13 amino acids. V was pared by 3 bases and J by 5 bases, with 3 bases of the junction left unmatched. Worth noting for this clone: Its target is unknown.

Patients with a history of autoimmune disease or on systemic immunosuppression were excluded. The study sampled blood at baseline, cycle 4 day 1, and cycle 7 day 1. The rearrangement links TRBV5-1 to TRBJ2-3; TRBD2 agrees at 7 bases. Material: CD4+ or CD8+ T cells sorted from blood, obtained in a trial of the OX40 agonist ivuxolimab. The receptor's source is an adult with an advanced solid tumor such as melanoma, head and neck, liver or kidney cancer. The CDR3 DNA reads TGCGCCAGCAGCTCAGGACTAGGAGATACGCAGTATTTT. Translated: CASSSGLGDTQYF.